These T cell receptor beta chains were read from a single sample in a study of blood T cell repertoires in COVID-19. Libraries were prepared by immunoSEQ multiplex PCR; TCRdb keeps only in-frame clonotypes and omits some of them. The sample has 65,000 or so clones, roughly 84% seen once. Material for sequencing was peripheral blood. Receptor source: a man between 25 and 39 years old with COVID-19, enrolled during active disease. Both conserved end residues are part of each CDR3. The D gene is left open where the match is weak. The size field is filled for only some rows; it gives once, few, many or a size class.

J: TRBJ1-5
size: .
V: TRBV12-3/TRBV12-4
D: .
DNA: TGTGCCAGCAGCAACAATCAGCCCCAGCATTTT
CDR3: CASSNNQPQHF

J: TRBJ2-7
size: .
V: TRBV11-2
D: .
DNA: TGTGCCAGCAGCGCCCGCCCGGGATTCTACGAGCAGTACTTC
CDR3: CASSARPGFYEQYF

J: TRBJ2-7
size: .
V: TRBV28
D: TRBD2
DNA: TGTGCCAGCAGTGCTGGACTAGCGGCCTCCTACGAGCAGTACTTC
CDR3: CASSAGLAASYEQYF

J: TRBJ2-5
size: few
V: TRBV7-9
D: TRBD1
DNA: TGTGCCAGCAGCCCCACCCGGACAGGGGAAGAGACCCAGTACTTC
CDR3: CASSPTRTGEETQYF

J: TRBJ2-2
size: .
V: TRBV7-2
D: .
DNA: TGTGCCAGCAGCCACGGGCGCAGGGGAGGGTTCGGGGAGCTGTTTTTT
CDR3: CASSHGRRGGFGELFF

J: TRBJ2-7
size: .
V: TRBV6-5
D: .
DNA: TGTGCCAGCAGTAGGGACTCTCCCTACGAGCAGTACTTC
CDR3: CASSRDSPYEQYF

J: TRBJ2-7
size: .
V: TRBV30
D: TRBD1
DNA: TGTGCCTGGAGGACAGGGACCAACGAGCAGTACTTC
CDR3: CAWRTGTNEQYF

J: TRBJ1-4
size: .
V: TRBV6-5
D: .
DNA: TGTGCCAGCACTAAAGATGCAACTAATGAAAAACTGTTTTTT
CDR3: CASTKDATNEKLFF

J: TRBJ1-4
size: .
V: TRBV4-1
D: TRBD1
DNA: TGCGCCAGCAGCCGAGTTCTTGGCGGGACAGGGGCCGAAAAACTGTTTTTT
CDR3: CASSRVLGGTGAEKLFF

J: TRBJ1-2
size: .
V: TRBV28
D: TRBD1
DNA: TGTGCCAGCAGCGGAGACAGGGGTAACTATGGCTACACCTTC
CDR3: CASSGDRGNYGYTF

J: TRBJ2-3
size: .
V: TRBV19
D: .
DNA: TGTGCCACCCGTGAGGGTTCTAGAGATACGCAGTATTTT
CDR3: CATREGSRDTQYF

J: TRBJ2-7
size: .
V: TRBV4-3
D: TRBD2
DNA: TGCGCCAGCAGCCAAGACAGCGGGAGGGCCTACGAGCAGTACTTC
CDR3: CASSQDSGRAYEQYF

J: TRBJ1-4
size: once
V: TRBV3-1/TRBV3-2
D: TRBD1
DNA: TGTGCCAGCACCGAAGAGAAGGGGGCGCAGGGGAAAAAACTGTTTTTT
CDR3: CASTEEKGAQGKKLFF

J: TRBJ2-7
size: .
V: TRBV29-1
D: .
DNA: TGCAGCGTTGAAGATGAGGGCGGTACCTACGAGCAGTACTTC
CDR3: CSVEDEGGTYEQYF

J: TRBJ2-5
size: .
V: TRBV7-6
D: TRBD2
DNA: TGTGCCAGCAGCCAGCTTGGGGGACTAGCGGGAGATGAGACCCAGTACTTC
CDR3: CASSQLGGLAGDETQYF

J: TRBJ2-3
size: .
V: TRBV5-4
D: .
DNA: TGTGCCAGCAGCTTAGGGCGGGGAGCCACAGATACGCAGTATTTT
CDR3: CASSLGRGATDTQYF

J: TRBJ2-3
size: .
V: TRBV10-3
D: TRBD2
DNA: TGTGCCATCAGTGGGACTAGTTTAGGACCCAAGCCAAGCACAGATACGCAGTATTTT
CDR3: CAISGTSLGPKPSTDTQYF

J: TRBJ2-7
size: .
V: TRBV29-1
D: TRBD1
DNA: TGCAGCGTGAAAAACAGGGGTTCCTACGAGCAGTACTTC
CDR3: CSVKNRGSYEQYF

J: TRBJ2-7
size: .
V: TRBV6-2/TRBV6-3
D: .
DNA: TGTGCCAGCAGTTTCGCCGGGACAACTTACGAGCAGTACTTC
CDR3: CASSFAGTTYEQYF

J: TRBJ1-4
size: .
V: TRBV6-5
D: TRBD1
DNA: TGTGCCAGCAGTTACTCGCCAGGGGGAACTAATGAAAAACTGTTTTTT
CDR3: CASSYSPGGTNEKLFF

J: TRBJ1-4
size: .
V: TRBV28
D: TRBD1
DNA: TGTGCCAGCATCGGGACAGGGAATGAAAAACTGTTTTTT
CDR3: CASIGTGNEKLFF

J: TRBJ2-4
size: .
V: TRBV6-6
D: TRBD1
DNA: TGTGCCAGCAGCCCCGGGACAGGGGAGATCAAAAACATTCAGTACTTC
CDR3: CASSPGTGEIKNIQYF

J: TRBJ2-5
size: .
V: TRBV7-6
D: TRBD1
DNA: TGTGCCAGCAGCAGATCGGGACAGCAAGAGACCCAGTACTTC
CDR3: CASSRSGQQETQYF

J: TRBJ2-7
size: .
V: TRBV3-1/TRBV3-2
D: TRBD2
DNA: TGTGCCAGCAGCCAAGATCAGATGACTAGCGAGTTCGAGCAGTACTTC
CDR3: CASSQDQMTSEFEQYF

J: TRBJ1-4
size: .
V: TRBV28
D: TRBD1
DNA: TGTGCCAGCAGTCCGGACAGGATTAATGAAAAACTGTTTTTT
CDR3: CASSPDRINEKLFF

J: TRBJ2-1
size: .
V: TRBV11-3
D: TRBD2
DNA: TGTGCCAGCAGCTTAGAGTATGGGGGGGATGAGCAGTTCTTC
CDR3: CASSLEYGGDEQFF

J: TRBJ1-6
size: .
V: TRBV18
D: .
DNA: TGTGCCAGCTCAAGCGGACAGCAAATGAATTCACCCCTCCACTTT
CDR3: CASSSGQQMNSPLHF

J: TRBJ2-5
size: .
V: TRBV15
D: .
DNA: TGTGCCACCAGCAGAGAGCTAGCCCCCCAGGAGACCCAGTACTTC
CDR3: CATSRELAPQETQYF

J: TRBJ1-2
size: .
V: TRBV6-2/TRBV6-3
D: TRBD1
DNA: TGTGCCAGCAGTTACGACAGGGGGCTTGGCTACACCTTC
CDR3: CASSYDRGLGYTF